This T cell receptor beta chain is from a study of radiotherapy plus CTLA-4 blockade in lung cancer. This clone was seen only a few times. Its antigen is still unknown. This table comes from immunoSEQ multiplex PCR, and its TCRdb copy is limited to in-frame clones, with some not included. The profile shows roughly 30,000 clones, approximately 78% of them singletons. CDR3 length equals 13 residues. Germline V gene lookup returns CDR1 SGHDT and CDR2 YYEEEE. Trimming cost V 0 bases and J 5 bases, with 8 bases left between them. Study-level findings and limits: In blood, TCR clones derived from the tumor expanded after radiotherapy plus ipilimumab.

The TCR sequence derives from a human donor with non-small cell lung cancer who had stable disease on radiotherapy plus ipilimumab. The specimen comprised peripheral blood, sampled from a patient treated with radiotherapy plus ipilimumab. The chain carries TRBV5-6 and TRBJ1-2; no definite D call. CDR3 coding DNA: TGTGCCAGCAGCTTGGGACGACGATATGGCTACACCTTC. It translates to CASSLGRRYGYTF.